These T cell receptor beta chains were read from a single sample in a study of blood T cell repertoires in COVID-19. Clones were read by immunoSEQ multiplex PCR, and TCRdb kept only the in-frame ones, dropping some. The data hold about 190,000 clones, with roughly 82% observed a single time. Sequenced input: peripheral blood. The receptors shown here come from a woman in her thirties with acute or convalescent COVID-19. Each CDR3 is given with its conserved first and last residue. D genes are given only for firm matches. Size is omitted from some rows. Given values are once, few, many or a class for expanded clones.

TRBV28	TRBJ1-6	-	-	TGTGCCAGCAGTTTGGGGGGTGGCTCACCCCTCCACTTT	CASSLGGGSPLHF
TRBV5-4	TRBJ2-3	-	-	TGTGCCAGCAGCTCCCAGGGTTCTGGTGTCACAGATACGCAGTATTTT	CASSSQGSGVTDTQYF
TRBV11-2	TRBJ1-6	-	-	TGTGCCAGCAGCTTAGGGGTTTTGACAAATTCACCCCTCCACTTT	CASSLGVLTNSPLHF
TRBV4-3	TRBJ2-1	-	-	TGCGCCAGCAGCCAAGATCCGGACAGGGGTTACCTAGCGGGGTTCCAGTACAATGAGCAGTTCTTC	CASSQDPDRGYLAGFQYNEQFF
TRBV6-5	TRBJ1-4	-	-	TGTGCCAGCAGTTACCTCCGGAGTCCGAATGAAAAACTGTTTTTT	CASSYLRSPNEKLFF
TRBV11-2	TRBJ2-7	-	-	TGTGCCAGCAGCTCAGACGCGGGACGGAGCTACGAGCAGTACTTC	CASSSDAGRSYEQYF
TRBV15	TRBJ2-1	-	few	TGTGCCACCAGCAGAGAGCAGGGTGGAGAACCTTACAATGAGCAGTTCTTC	CATSREQGGEPYNEQFF
TRBV2	TRBJ2-5	TRBD2	once	TGTGCCAGCAATGCCGGAGCGGGAGTCGAAGGAGAGACCCAGTACTTC	CASNAGAGVEGETQYF
TRBV6-6	TRBJ2-1	TRBD1	-	TGTGCCAGCAGCGATCGACAGGGCACAGGCAATGAGCAGTTCTTC	CASSDRQGTGNEQFF
TRBV29-1	TRBJ1-2	-	-	TGCAGCGTTGTACAGGCTAAAGGTTACTATGGCTACACCTTC	CSVVQAKGYYGYTF
TRBV7-9	TRBJ1-1	-	-	TGTGCCAGCACCTCCGCTGGCGGGGTAAACACTGAAGCTTTCTTT	CASTSAGGVNTEAFF
TRBV7-8	TRBJ1-6	-	-	TGTGCCAGCAGCGGGCAGAGCTCCTATAATTCACCCCTCCACTTT	CASSGQSSYNSPLHF
TRBV5-1	TRBJ2-2	-	-	TGCGCCAGCTCCCAGAACACCGGGGAGCTGTTTTTT	CASSQNTGELFF
TRBV4-3	TRBJ1-4	TRBD1	once	TGCGCCAGCAGCCAAGACGGACAGGGGAGCGAAAAACTGTTTTTT	CASSQDGQGSEKLFF
TRBV6-5	TRBJ1-1	-	few	TGTGCCAGCAGTTACGACAGAATCACTGAAGCTTTCTTT	CASSYDRITEAFF
TRBV9	TRBJ1-2	-	-	TGTGCCAGCAGCGCGATACACAGGGAAGGCTACACCTTC	CASSAIHREGYTF
TRBV5-5	TRBJ2-2	-	-	TGTGCCAGCAGCCTGGTGGTCGGTGACGGGGAGCTGTTTTTT	CASSLVVGDGELFF
TRBV6-2/TRBV6-3	TRBJ1-6	TRBD1	-	TGTGCCAGCAGTACAACAGGGGGCGAGGGATCACCCCTCCACTTT	CASSTTGGEGSPLHF
TRBV6-2/TRBV6-3	TRBJ1-2	-	-	TGTGCCAGCAGTTACCCGGCGTTGGGCTACGCTAACTATGGCTACACCTTC	CASSYPALGYANYGYTF
TRBV7-9	TRBJ2-7	TRBD1	-	TGTGCCAGCAGCTTCCAGGGGGCCACCTACGAGCAGTACTTC	CASSFQGATYEQYF
TRBV7-2	TRBJ1-5	TRBD1	-	TGTGCCAGCAGCAACAGGGGGGGCAATCAGCCCCAGCATTTT	CASSNRGGNQPQHF
TRBV30	TRBJ1-6	TRBD1	few	TGTGCACTGTTGAGGGACAGGGGCTCACCCCTCCACTTT	CALLRDRGSPLHF